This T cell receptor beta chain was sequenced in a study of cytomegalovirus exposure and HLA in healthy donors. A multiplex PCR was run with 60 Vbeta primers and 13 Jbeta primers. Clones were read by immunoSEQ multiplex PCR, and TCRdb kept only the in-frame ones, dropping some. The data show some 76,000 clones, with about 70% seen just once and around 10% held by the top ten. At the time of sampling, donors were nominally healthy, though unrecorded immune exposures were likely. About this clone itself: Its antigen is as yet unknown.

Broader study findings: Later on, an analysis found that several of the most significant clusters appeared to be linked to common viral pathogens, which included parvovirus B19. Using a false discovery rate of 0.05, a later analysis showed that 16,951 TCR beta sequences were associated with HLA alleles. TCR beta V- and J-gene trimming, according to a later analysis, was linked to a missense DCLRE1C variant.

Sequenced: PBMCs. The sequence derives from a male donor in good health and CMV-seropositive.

CDR3 region: CASSGNSYNEQFF. The CDR3 DNA follows: TGTGCCTCTAGCGGGAACTCCTACAATGAGCAGTTCTTC. The chain links TRBV6-5 to TRBJ2-1; 9 nucleotides match TRBD2. Germline CDR1 is MNHEY and CDR2 is SVGAGI. The CDR3 loop spans 13 amino acids. After removal of 11 bases from V and 0 bases from J, the junction contained 2 bases not matched to a gene.